Presented here are 11 T cell receptor beta chains from one specimen sequenced in a study of cytomegalovirus exposure and HLA in healthy donors. The table came from immunoSEQ multiplex PCR; TCRdb's copy has only in-frame clones and leaves some out. The sample records about 60,000 clones, more than 75% being singletons. The sequencing sample was made of PBMCs. The receptors shown here come from a man between 18 and 35 years old in good health and CMV-seronegative.

CDR3 region: CASSVGPGGEGYIQYF. In DNA, the CDR3 is TGTGCCAGCAGCGTAGGCCCAGGGGGCGAGGGATACATTCAGTACTTC. The rearrangement links TRBV9 to TRBJ2-4; 8 positions match TRBD1. Trimming cost V 0 bases and J 8 bases; bases outside gene matches: 10. The CDR3 contains 16 residues. The germline CDR1 and CDR2 sequences are SGDLS and YYNGEE.

This chain joins TRBV27 and TRBJ1-5; the match to TRBD1 covers 7 bases. CDR1 and CDR2 from the germline V gene are MNHEY and SMNVEV (reference sequence). V trimming: 8 bases; J trimming: 4 bases; junction bases outside the gene matches: 11. This CDR3 spans 15 amino acids. The CDR3 DNA follows: TGTGCCAGCCGTTCGTGGGACAGTTCTAATCAGCCCCAGCATTTT. It specifies CASRSWDSSNQPQHF.

The chain links TRBV15 to TRBJ2-2, with 8 bases matching TRBD2. Losses at the gene ends were 6 bases for V and 9 bases for J; bases not matched to a gene: 15. The germline V gene has CDR1 LNHNV and CDR2 YYDKDF (reference sequence). CDR3 size: 16 residues. CDR3 in DNA: TGTGCCACCAGTCCGGGAGGGGTCACAAGTCGTAGGGAGCTGTTTTTT. Protein: CATSPGGVTSRRELFF.

This sequence joins TRBV6-5 and TRBJ2-2; D possibly corresponds to TRBD1 (5 bases). Germline V gives CDR1 MNHEY, CDR2 SVGAGI. V was pared by 7 bases and J by 8 bases, with 17 bases between. The length of the CDR3 is 14 residues. Here the CDR3 DNA reads TGTGCCAGCACCCTGGACAACCGAGGAGGGGAGCTGTTTTTT. Translation gives CASTLDNRGGELFF.

The rearrangement uses TRBV27 and TRBJ1-1; D gene uncertain. The CDR3 is 15 residues long. Germline V lookup: CDR1 MNHEY, CDR2 SMNVEV (reference sequence). V was shortened by 7 bases and J by 1 base, with 16 bases between the two germline ends. CDR3 bases: TGTGCCAGCACCCCGACACCACAATGGAACACTGAAGCTTTCTTT. This encodes CASTPTPQWNTEAFF.

The rearrangement links TRBV19 to TRBJ1-5, with D possibly matching TRBD1 (5 bases). This CDR3 has 15 amino acids. Trimming left V 3 bases short and J 9 bases short, with 18 bases between. The germline V gene encodes CDR1 LNHDA and CDR2 SQIVND (reference sequence). CDR3: CASSITLIGGRPQHF. As DNA, the CDR3 is TGTGCCAGTAGTATTACGCTAATCGGGGGGAGGCCCCAGCATTTT.

The genes are TRBV28 and TRBJ2-2, with 7 bases lining up with TRBD2. Germline CDR1 is MDHEN and CDR2 is SYDVKM. This CDR3 region has 16 residues. V was pared by 6 bases and J by 7 bases, with 14 bases of the junction left unmatched. The CDR3 DNA reads TGTGCCAGCAGGAGCCGGGACTACGCATCGGGCGGGGAGCTGTTTTTT. Translation gives CASRSRDYASGGELFF.

The J gene is TRBJ2-7, the V gene TRBV6-5; D possibly corresponds to TRBD1 (8 bases). V shed 4 bases and J shed 4 bases, with 17 bases lying between them. This CDR3 is built from 15 residues. Germline values: CDR1 MNHEY, CDR2 SVGAGI. This CDR3 is CASSSTGGGEYEQYF. CDR3 nucleotide sequence: TGTGCCAGCAGTTCAACAGGGGGAGGGGAGTACGAGCAGTACTTC.

The chain uses TRBV28 and TRBJ2-7, with a possible D match to TRBD1 (6 bases). CDR1 and CDR2 from the germline V gene are MDHEN and SYDVKM. The length of the CDR3 is 14 residues. Trimming pared 5 bases from V and 2 bases from J, leaving 13 bases between. The CDR3 DNA follows: TGTGCCAGCAGTACACCACAGGGTACCTACGAGCAGTACTTC. Its protein product is CASSTPQGTYEQYF.

The CDR3 is CASSGQGPEKLFF. DNA of the CDR3: TGTGCCAGCAGCGGGCAGGGCCCTGAAAAACTGTTTTTT. The chain links TRBV5-6 to TRBJ1-4; possibly TRBD1 for D (5 bases). The germline gives CDR1 SGHDT, CDR2 YYEEEE. Deletions cut 4 bases from V and 7 bases from J, with 11 bases between. The CDR3 extends over 13 amino acids.

This clone was seen just once. J is TRBJ1-4 and V is TRBV30; maybe TRBD1 (6 bases). Germline loops: CDR1 GTSNPN, CDR2 SVGIG (reference sequence). V was trimmed by 2 bases and J by 0 bases, leaving 13 bases between them. This CDR3 comprises 16 residues. The CDR3 loop reads CAWSPGDPATNEKLFF. The CDR3 nucleotides are TGTGCCTGGAGTCCAGGGGACCCAGCAACTAATGAAAAACTGTTTTTT.